These 18 T cell receptor beta chains share one sample of origin, sequenced in a study of shared clonotypes between healthy human individuals. Generated by immunoSEQ multiplex PCR, the TCRdb table keeps only in-frame clones and is missing some. The sample gives hundreds of thousands of clones, about 74% of which show up once; less than 2% is in the top ten. The source material was memory CD4+ T cells sorted from blood. Subset noted: CD45RA-negative fraction. These TCRs come from a woman in her twenties or thirties in good health.

There are a few counts of this clone. The rearrangement links TRBV2 to TRBJ2-3, with D maybe TRBD2 (5 bases). V lost 6 bases, J lost 5 bases, and 21 bases lay in between. The CDR3 runs 16 residues. The germline V gene encodes CDR1 SNHLY and CDR2 FYNNEI. The CDR3 loop reads CASSLSRAAPGDTQYF. The CDR3 DNA reads TGTGCCAGCAGCCTTTCGAGGGCGGCACCTGGAGATACGCAGTATTTT.

The V call is TRBV19, the J call TRBJ2-1; TRBD1 matches at 10 bases. The V gene's germline CDR1 is LNHDA and CDR2 SQIVND (reference sequence). The trim removed 0 bases at V and 10 bases at J, leaving 6 bases unmatched. CDR3 length equals 15 residues. DNA for the CDR3: TGTGCCAGTAGTATAGATTCTTGGGACAGGGGCGAGCAGTTCTTC. As protein: CASSIDSWDRGEQFF.

V is TRBV2 and J is TRBJ1-2; D is uncertain. Germline CDR1 and CDR2: SNHLY and FYNNEI. The CDR3 spans 13 residues. V lost 6 bases to trimming and J lost 4 bases, with 12 bases between them. The CDR3 loop reads CASRVEGGYGYTF. As DNA, the CDR3 is TGTGCCAGCAGGGTGGAGGGAGGCTATGGCTACACCTTC.

This clone was observed a few times. The chain uses TRBV7-9 and TRBJ2-2, with D unresolved. The germline V and J ends were trimmed by 0 bases and 8 bases, with 4 bases remaining between them. Germline-derived CDR1 and CDR2 are SEHNR and FQNEAQ (reference sequence). The CDR3 totals 12 residues. CDR3 in amino acids: CASSLALGELFF. The CDR3 bases are TGTGCCAGCAGCTTAGCGTTGGGGGAGCTGTTTTTT.

This clone has just one count. Other DNA sequences in this sample translate to the same CDR3. V usage is TRBV4-1 and J usage is TRBJ2-2; TRBD1 agrees at 9 bases. Germline V gives CDR1 MGHRA, CDR2 YSYEKL. This CDR3 has 16 residues. V gave up 0 bases and J gave up 3 bases; unmatched junction bases: 2. CDR3 loop: CASSQDRDRDTGELFF. The CDR3 DNA reads as TGCGCCAGCAGCCAAGACCGGGACAGGGACACCGGGGAGCTGTTTTTT.

The sample holds a few counts of this clone. This chain joins TRBV6-6 and TRBJ2-7, with 11 bases fitting TRBD2. J was trimmed by 1 base and V by 4 bases; bases with no gene match: 6. CDR3 size: 16 residues. The V gene's germline CDR1 is MNHNY and CDR2 SVGAGI (reference sequence). For the CDR3, the DNA is TGTGCCAGCAGTTCCCAACTAGCGGGAGAATCCTACGAGCAGTACTTC. This gives the protein CASSSQLAGESYEQYF.

The table lists this clone with a few counts. The chain couples TRBV6-8 to TRBJ2-7; 9 nucleotides match TRBD1. Germline CDR1 MNHGY, CDR2 SAAAGT. This CDR3 is 13 amino acids long. Trimming at V came to 6 bases and at J to 4 bases, leaving 4 bases not matched to a gene. As DNA, the CDR3 is TGTGCCAGCAGACCGGGACAGGGATACGAGCAGTACTTC. Translating gives CASRPGQGYEQYF.

This clone has a single count. The rearrangement links TRBV7-2 to TRBJ2-1; possibly TRBD2 for D (5 bases). V lost 1 base, J lost 7 bases, and 14 bases lay in between. The CDR3 is 15 residues long. Germline V CDR1 and CDR2: SGHTA, FQGNSA. CDR3 in amino acids: CASSLGSPTGNEQFF. The CDR3 DNA reads TGTGCCAGCAGCTTAGGTTCCCCAACGGGGAATGAGCAGTTCTTC.

The chain combines TRBV5-1 with TRBJ1-4; D is perhaps TRBD1 (5 bases). The germline gives CDR1 SGHRS, CDR2 YFSETQ. CDR3 length: 15 residues. The germline V and J ends were trimmed by 2 bases and 5 bases, with 13 bases remaining between them. The CDR3 sequence: CASSFHQGPNEKLFF. DNA of the CDR3: TGCGCCAGCAGCTTCCACCAGGGACCAAATGAAAAACTGTTTTTT.

The chain recombines TRBV5-1 with TRBJ2-1; unclear D gene. Trimming shortened V by 0 bases and J by 2 bases, and 15 bases separated the two germline ends. The CDR3 sequence is 17 residues long. Germline V gene sequence: CDR1 SGHRS, CDR2 YFSETQ. The CDR3 nucleotides read TGCGCCAGCAGCTTGGCACGGCCGACGATAACCTACAATGAGCAGTTCTTC. As protein: CASSLARPTITYNEQFF.

J is TRBJ2-7 and V is TRBV5-1; possible D gene TRBD2, 6 bases. This CDR3 comprises 14 residues. V gave up 7 bases and J gave up 5 bases, with 19 bases separating them. The germline V gene encodes CDR1 SGHRS and CDR2 YFSETQ. The CDR3 reads CASAERGTGNEQYF. CDR3 DNA: TGCGCCAGCGCTGAACGCGGGACGGGCAACGAGCAGTACTTC.

The genes are TRBV2 and TRBJ1-2, with 8 nucleotides matching TRBD1. CDR3 length equals 17 residues. Germline V gives CDR1 SNHLY, CDR2 FYNNEI. The ends lost 3 bases at V and 3 bases at J; junction bases unmatched: 12. This CDR3 is CASSDRQGPGLDYGYTF. The CDR3 DNA follows: TGTGCCAGCAGTGACCGACAGGGGCCAGGGTTGGACTATGGCTACACCTTC.

This chain links TRBV7-8 with TRBJ1-2; TRBD1 matches at 7 bases. The CDR3 is 17 amino acids. Germline loops: CDR1 SGHVS, CDR2 FQNEAQ. Losses at the gene ends were 1 base for V and 2 bases for J; bases not matched to a gene: 10. The CDR3 coding sequence is TGTGCCAGCAGCTTAGTACAGGGGAGGCTTATGAACTATGGCTACACCTTC. Amino acid sequence: CASSLVQGRLMNYGYTF.

In its sample, this clone was seen a few times. The rearrangement uses TRBV4-2 and TRBJ1-3, with D hard to call. This CDR3 has 21 amino acids. Per the germline V gene, CDR1 is LGHNA and CDR2 is YNFKEQ. V shed 1 base and J shed 1 base, with 26 bases lying between them. The CDR3 protein is CASSQGKALADASFSGNTIYF. CDR3 in DNA: TGTGCCAGCAGCCAAGGAAAGGCCCTGGCTGACGCTTCATTTTCTGGAAACACCATATATTTT.

This clone was observed a few times. The genes are TRBV12-5 and TRBJ1-2, with D unclear. V was cut by 1 base and J by 4 bases, with 13 bases left in between. The germline V gene has CDR1 LGHNT and CDR2 FRNRAP. CDR3 length: 15 residues. The CDR3 DNA reads as TGTGCTAGTGGTTTGGACGGACCCTTGGGCTATGGCTACACCTTC. It specifies CASGLDGPLGYGYTF. Variable domain in full (rest from reference TRBV12-5 and TRBJ1-2): DARVTQTPRHKVTEMGQEVTMRCQPILGHNTVFWYRQTMMQGLELLAYFRNRAPLDDSGMPKDRFSAEMPDATLATLKIQPSEPRDSAVYFCASGLDGPLGYGYTFGSGTRLTVV.

The chain has TRBV7-9 and TRBJ2-7, with D possibly being TRBD1 or TRBD2 (5 bases each). Trimming left V 4 bases short and J 7 bases short, with 17 bases between. Per the germline V gene, CDR1 is SEHNR and CDR2 is FQNEAQ (reference sequence). The CDR3 length is 14 residues. The CDR3 is CASSSLPGLGEQYF. CDR3 in DNA: TGTGCCAGCAGCTCACTCCCGGGGCTGGGGGAGCAGTACTTC.

The chain carries TRBV4-1 and TRBJ2-3; a weak D match, TRBD2 (5 bases). CDR1 MGHRA and CDR2 YSYEKL come from the germline V gene. The CDR3 runs to 16 residues. The germline V and J ends were trimmed by 1 base and 4 bases, with 15 bases remaining between them. The CDR3 sequence is CASSQGSGKGSDTQYF. For the CDR3, the DNA is TGCGCCAGCAGCCAAGGGTCGGGGAAGGGTTCAGATACGCAGTATTTT.

The chain employs TRBV9 and TRBJ2-5, with a tentative D call TRBD2 (6 bases). Germline values: CDR1 SGDLS, CDR2 YYNGEE. V was trimmed by 1 base and J by 1 base, leaving 11 bases between them. This CDR3 has 15 residues. CDR3 amino acids: CASSVWGDGQETQYF. In nucleotides, the CDR3 is TGTGCCAGCAGCGTATGGGGGGACGGCCAAGAGACCCAGTACTTC.